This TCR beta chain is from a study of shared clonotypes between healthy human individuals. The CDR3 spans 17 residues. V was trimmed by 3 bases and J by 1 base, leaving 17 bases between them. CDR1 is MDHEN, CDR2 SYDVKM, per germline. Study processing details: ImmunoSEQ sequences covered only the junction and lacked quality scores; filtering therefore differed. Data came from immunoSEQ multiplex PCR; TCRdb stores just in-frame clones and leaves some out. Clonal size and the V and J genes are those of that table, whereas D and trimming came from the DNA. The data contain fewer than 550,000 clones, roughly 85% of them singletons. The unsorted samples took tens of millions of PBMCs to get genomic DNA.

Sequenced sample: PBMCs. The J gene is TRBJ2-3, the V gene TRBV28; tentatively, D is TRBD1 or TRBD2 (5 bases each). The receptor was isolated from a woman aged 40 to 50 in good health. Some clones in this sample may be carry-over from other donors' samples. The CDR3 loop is CASSFRGRDGGTDTQYF. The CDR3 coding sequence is TGTGCCAGCAGTTTTCGCGGTAGGGACGGAGGCACAGATACGCAGTATTTT.